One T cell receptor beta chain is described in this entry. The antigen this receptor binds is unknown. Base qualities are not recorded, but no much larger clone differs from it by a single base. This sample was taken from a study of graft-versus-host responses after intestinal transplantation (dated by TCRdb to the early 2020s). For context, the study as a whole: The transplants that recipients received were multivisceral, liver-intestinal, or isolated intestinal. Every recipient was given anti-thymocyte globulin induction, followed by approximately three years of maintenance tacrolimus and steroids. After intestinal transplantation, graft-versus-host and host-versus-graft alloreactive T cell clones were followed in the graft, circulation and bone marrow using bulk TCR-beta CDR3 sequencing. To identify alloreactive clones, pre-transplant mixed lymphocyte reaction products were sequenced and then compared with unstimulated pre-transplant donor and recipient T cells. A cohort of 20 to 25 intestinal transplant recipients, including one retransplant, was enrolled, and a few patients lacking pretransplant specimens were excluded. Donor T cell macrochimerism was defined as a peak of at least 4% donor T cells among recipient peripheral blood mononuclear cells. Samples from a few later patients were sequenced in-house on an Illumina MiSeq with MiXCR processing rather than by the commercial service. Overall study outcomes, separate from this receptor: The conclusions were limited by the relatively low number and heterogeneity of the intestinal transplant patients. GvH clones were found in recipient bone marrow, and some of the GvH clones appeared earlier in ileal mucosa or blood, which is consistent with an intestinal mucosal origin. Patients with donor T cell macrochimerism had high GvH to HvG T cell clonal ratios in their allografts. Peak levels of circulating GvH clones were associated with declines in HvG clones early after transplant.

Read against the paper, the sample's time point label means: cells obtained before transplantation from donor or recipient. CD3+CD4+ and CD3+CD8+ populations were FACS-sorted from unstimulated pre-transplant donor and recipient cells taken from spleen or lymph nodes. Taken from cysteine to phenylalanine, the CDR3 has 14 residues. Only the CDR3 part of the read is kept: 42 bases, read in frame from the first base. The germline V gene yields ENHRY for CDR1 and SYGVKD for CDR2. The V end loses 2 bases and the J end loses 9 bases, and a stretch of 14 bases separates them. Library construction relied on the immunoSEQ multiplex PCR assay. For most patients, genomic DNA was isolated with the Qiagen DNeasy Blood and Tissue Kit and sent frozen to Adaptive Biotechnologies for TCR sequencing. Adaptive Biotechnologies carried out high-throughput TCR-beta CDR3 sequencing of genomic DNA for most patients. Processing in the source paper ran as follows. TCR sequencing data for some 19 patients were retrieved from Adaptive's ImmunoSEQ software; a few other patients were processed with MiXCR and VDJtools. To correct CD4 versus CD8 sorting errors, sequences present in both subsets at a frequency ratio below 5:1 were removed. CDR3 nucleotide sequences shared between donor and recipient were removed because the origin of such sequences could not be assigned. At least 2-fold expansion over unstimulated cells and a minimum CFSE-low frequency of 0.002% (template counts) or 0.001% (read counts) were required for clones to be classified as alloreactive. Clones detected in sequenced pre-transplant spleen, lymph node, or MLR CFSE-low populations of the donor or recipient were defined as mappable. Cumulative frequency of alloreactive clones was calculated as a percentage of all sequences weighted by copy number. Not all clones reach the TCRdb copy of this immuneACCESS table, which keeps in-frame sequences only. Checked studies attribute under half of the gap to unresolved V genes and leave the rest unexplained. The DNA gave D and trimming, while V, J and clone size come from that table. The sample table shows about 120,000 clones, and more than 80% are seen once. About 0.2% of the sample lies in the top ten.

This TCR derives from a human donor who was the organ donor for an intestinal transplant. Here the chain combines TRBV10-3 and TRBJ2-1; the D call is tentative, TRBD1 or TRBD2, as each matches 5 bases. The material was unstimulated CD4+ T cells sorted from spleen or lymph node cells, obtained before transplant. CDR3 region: CAISERGGIGEQFF. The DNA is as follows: TGTGCCATCAGTGAGCGGGGCGGCATCGGTGAGCAGTTCTTC.